Each of the 20 T cell receptor beta chains below was sequenced from the same sample in a study of CD8+ T cells in alopecia areata. RNA extraction was followed by reverse transcription into cDNA, which acted as the sequencing template. Sequencing used immunoSEQ multiplex PCR; TCRdb keeps in-frame clones, though not all of them. The sample lists about 30,000 clones, 62% occurring once. The specimen was NKG2D-high CD8+ T cells sorted from blood. The receptors were gathered from a human donor with alopecia areata.

The V call is TRBV7-2, the J call TRBJ2-2; D ambiguous. V was trimmed by 1 base and J by 5 bases, leaving 5 bases between them. The CDR3 totals 13 residues. Germline CDR1 SGHTA, CDR2 FQGNSA. In DNA form, the CDR3 reads TGTGCCAGCAGCTTAGTAGATACCGGGGAGCTGTTTTTT. It codes for CASSLVDTGELFF.

The chain joins TRBV27 to TRBJ1-5; weak D call: TRBD1 (6 bases). The V end was cut by 7 bases, the J end by 4 bases, with 14 bases between. Looked up from germline, CDR1 is MNHEY and CDR2 is SMNVEV (reference sequence). The CDR3 sequence is 14 residues long. DNA for the CDR3: TGTGCCAGCACCCCCGCGGGGACAAATCAGCCCCAGCATTTT. Translating gives CASTPAGTNQPQHF.

CDR3 sequence: CSVELAGGSDTQYF. The CDR3 DNA follows: TGCAGCGTTGAGCTAGCGGGGGGTTCAGATACGCAGTATTTT. The rearrangement uses TRBV29-1 and TRBJ2-3; 11 nucleotides line up with TRBD2. The CDR3 is made up of 14 amino acids. CDR1 and CDR2 (germline): SQVTM, ANQGSEA. V lost 3 bases to trimming and J lost 4 bases; unmatched junction nucleotides: 3.

The chain joins TRBV7-9 to TRBJ2-1; unclear D gene. The length of the CDR3 is 13 residues. The germline V and J ends were trimmed by 3 bases and 7 bases, with 10 bases remaining between them. Germline CDR1 and CDR2: SEHNR and FQNEAQ (reference sequence). CDR3 nucleotides: TGTGCCAGCAGCTTCGGTGTTTCGAATGAGCAGTTCTTC. Its protein is CASSFGVSNEQFF.

The rearrangement joins TRBV7-9 to TRBJ2-3; a weak D match, TRBD2 (5 bases). The germline V gene has CDR1 SEHNR and CDR2 FQNEAQ (reference sequence). V was trimmed by 5 bases and J by 4 bases, leaving 10 bases between them. This CDR3 has 13 residues. The CDR3 DNA reads as TGTGCCAGCAGCCCTTTAGCGTCAGATACGCAGTATTTT. It is translated as CASSPLASDTQYF.

This chain links TRBV7-2 with TRBJ2-7, with 9 bases matching TRBD1. Trimming took 6 bases from V and 0 from J; bases not matched to a gene: 6. Germline V gene data show CDR1 as SGHTA and CDR2 as FQGNSA. This CDR3 contains 15 residues. CDR3 coding DNA: TGTGCCAGCAGGGGGGGGACAGGGCCCTCCTACGAGCAGTACTTC. Amino acids: CASRGGTGPSYEQYF.

Points on this clone: The sample carries other DNA sequences with the same CDR3. This chain links TRBV2 with TRBJ2-7; the match to TRBD1 covers 9 bases. Germline CDR1 and CDR2: SNHLY and FYNNEI. Trimming took 2 bases from V and 4 from J; bases not matched to a gene: 6. The CDR3 is 15 residues long. The CDR3 reads CASSERGQGSYEQYF. CDR3 DNA sequence: TGTGCCAGCAGTGAACGAGGACAGGGGTCGTACGAGCAGTACTTC. Based on the CDR3 plus reference TRBV2 and TRBJ2-7, the full variable domain is EPEVTQTPSHQVTQMGQEVILRCVPISNHLYFYWYRQILGQKVEFLVSFYNNEISEKSEIFDDQFSVERPDGSNFTLKIRSTKLEDSAMYFCASSERGQGSYEQYFGPGTRLTVT.

This clone has only a few counts. This chain joins TRBV29-1 and TRBJ2-7, with D possibly TRBD1 on 5 matching bases. Trimming removed 4 bases from V and 4 bases from J, with 11 bases in between. Germline values: CDR1 SQVTM, CDR2 ANQGSEA. The CDR3 extends over 12 amino acids. The CDR3 reads CSVVTAAYEQYF. The DNA of the CDR3 is TGCAGCGTTGTGACAGCAGCTTACGAGCAGTACTTC.

The rearrangement uses TRBV28 and TRBJ2-3; D is perhaps TRBD2 (6 bases). Germline assignment: CDR1 MDHEN and CDR2 SYDVKM. The CDR3 covers 12 residues. V gave up 4 bases and J gave up 4 bases, with 6 bases separating them. The CDR3 DNA follows: TGTGCCAGCAGTTGGGAGGCAGATACGCAGTATTTT. Translation: CASSWEADTQYF.

This clone turned up a few times. The V gene is TRBV7-9, the J gene TRBJ2-5; no definite D call. The last part of the DNA fits TRBJ2-7 better; the J call may be wrong. Germline lookup yields CDR1 SEHNR and CDR2 FQNEAQ (reference sequence). This CDR3 has 14 amino acids. Here the CDR3 reads CASSALGTAYEQYF. DNA of the CDR3: TGTGCCAGCAGCGCCCTAGGAACAGCCTACGAGCAGTACTTC.

The chain couples TRBV19 to TRBJ2-1; 7 nucleotides match TRBD2. Trimming cost V 9 bases and J 13 bases; bases outside gene matches: 9. CDR3 length: 11 residues. Germline V gives CDR1 LNHDA, CDR2 SQIVND (reference sequence). The CDR3 nucleotides read TGTGCCAGCTGGGGAGGGCTATCCCAGTTCTTC. Translating gives CASWGGLSQFF.

The chain combines TRBV5-4 with TRBJ2-5, with 7 bases fitting TRBD1. CDR1 is SGHNT, CDR2 YYREEE, per germline (reference sequence). There are 14 residues in the CDR3. The ends lost 2 bases at V and 2 bases at J; junction bases unmatched: 3. CDR3 sequence (DNA): TGTGCCAGCAGCTTCCGGGGACAGCAAGAGACCCAGTACTTC. Its translation: CASSFRGQQETQYF.

This chain's CDR3 is CASSEGARDYGYTF. CDR3 nucleotides: TGTGCCAGCAGCGAGGGGGCCAGGGACTATGGCTACACCTTC. The chain couples TRBV9 to TRBJ1-2, with 7 positions matching TRBD1. Germline values: CDR1 SGDLS, CDR2 YYNGEE. This CDR3 comprises 14 residues. J gave up 3 bases and V 3 bases, and 5 bases lay outside the gene matches.

This clone was found a few times. The chain couples TRBV9 to TRBJ2-1; possible D gene TRBD2, 6 bases. CDR1 is SGDLS, CDR2 YYNGEE, per germline. The V gene lost 4 bases and the J gene lost 4 bases, with 18 bases spanning the gap. CDR3 length equals 16 residues. The chain's CDR3 is CASSHPPGLPYNEQFF. CDR3 coding DNA: TGTGCCAGCAGCCACCCCCCGGGACTTCCATACAATGAGCAGTTCTTC.

Only a few counts were recorded for this clone. The rearrangement joins TRBV7-9 to TRBJ2-7, with unresolved D. The CDR3 has 12 residues. Per the germline V gene, CDR1 is SEHNR and CDR2 is FQNEAQ (reference sequence). Trimming removed 6 bases from V and 4 bases from J, with 10 bases in between. In DNA form, the CDR3 reads TGTGCCAGCAGTCATACTATATACGAGCAGTACTTC. The encoded protein is CASSHTIYEQYF.

This sequence joins TRBV7-9 and TRBJ2-2, with TRBD2 identical over 8 bases. The CDR3 covers 16 residues. J gave up 1 base and V 0 bases, and 1 base lay outside the gene matches. Germline V gene sequence: CDR1 SEHNR, CDR2 FQNEAQ (reference sequence). The CDR3 DNA reads as TGTGCCAGCAGCTTAGCGGGACTAGGGAACACCGGGGAGCTGTTTTTT. Translating it yields CASSLAGLGNTGELFF.

The gene calls are TRBV5-6 and TRBJ2-1; TRBD1 matches at 7 bases. V trimming: 4 bases; J trimming: 3 bases; junction bases outside the gene matches: 1. The CDR3 totals 13 residues. Germline V lookup: CDR1 SGHDT, CDR2 YYEEEE. For the CDR3, the DNA is TGTGCCAGCAGCGGGACAGACTACAATGAGCAGTTCTTC. The encoded protein is CASSGTDYNEQFF.

The gene calls are TRBV4-1 and TRBJ2-7, with D perhaps matching TRBD1 or TRBD2 (6 bases each). CDR1 MGHRA and CDR2 YSYEKL come from the germline V gene. The germline V and J ends were trimmed by 0 bases and 0 bases, with 15 bases remaining between them. This CDR3 contains 17 residues. CDR3 loop: CASSQDRGPSPSYEQYF. The CDR3 DNA reads as TGCGCCAGCAGCCAAGATCGGGGGCCTAGCCCCTCCTACGAGCAGTACTTC.

In its sample, this clone was seen a few times. The chain employs TRBV28 and TRBJ1-4; 9 bases fit TRBD1. Germline-derived CDR1 and CDR2 are MDHEN and SYDVKM. The CDR3 extends over 15 amino acids. The V gene end was trimmed by 6 bases and the J gene end by 8 bases; junction bases not matched to a gene: 10. The CDR3 sequence: CASRLPGQGLEKLFF. The DNA of the CDR3 is TGTGCCAGCAGGTTACCGGGACAGGGTTTGGAAAAACTGTTTTTT. Full variable domain (missing parts from reference TRBV28 and TRBJ1-4): DVKVTQSSRYLVKRTGEKVFLECVQDMDHENMFWYRQDPGLGLRLIYFSYDVKMKEKGDIPEGYSVSREKKERFSLILESASTNQTSMYLCASRLPGQGLEKLFFGSGTQLSVL.

The V call is TRBV29-1, the J call TRBJ2-3; D may be TRBD1 (5 bases). Looked up from germline, CDR1 is SQVTM and CDR2 is ANQGSEA. The CDR3 sequence is 14 residues long. CDR3: CTGAGSDSTDTQYF. The CDR3 DNA sequence: TGCACCGGAGCAGGGTCTGATAGCACAGATACGCAGTATTTT.